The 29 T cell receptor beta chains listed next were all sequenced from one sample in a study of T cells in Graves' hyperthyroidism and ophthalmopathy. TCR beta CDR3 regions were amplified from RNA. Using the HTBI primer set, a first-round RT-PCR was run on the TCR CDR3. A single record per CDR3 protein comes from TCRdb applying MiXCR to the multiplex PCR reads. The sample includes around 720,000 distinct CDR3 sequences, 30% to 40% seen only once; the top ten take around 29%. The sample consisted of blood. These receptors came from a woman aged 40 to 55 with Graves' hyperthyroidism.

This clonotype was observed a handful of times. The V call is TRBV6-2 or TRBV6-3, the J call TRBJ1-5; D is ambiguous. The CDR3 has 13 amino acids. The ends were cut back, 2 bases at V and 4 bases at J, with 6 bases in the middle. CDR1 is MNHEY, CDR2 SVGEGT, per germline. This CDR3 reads CASSYRWNQPQHF. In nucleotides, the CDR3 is TGTGCCAGCAGTTACCGGTGGAATCAGCCCCAGCATTTT.

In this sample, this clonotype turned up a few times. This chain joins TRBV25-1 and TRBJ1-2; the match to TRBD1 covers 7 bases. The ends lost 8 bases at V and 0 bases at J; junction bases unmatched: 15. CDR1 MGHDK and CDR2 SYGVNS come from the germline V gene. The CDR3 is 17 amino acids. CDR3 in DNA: TGTGCCAGCCGATACCGAAAGACAGGGAGGGCTAACTATGGCTACACCTTC. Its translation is CASRYRKTGRANYGYTF.

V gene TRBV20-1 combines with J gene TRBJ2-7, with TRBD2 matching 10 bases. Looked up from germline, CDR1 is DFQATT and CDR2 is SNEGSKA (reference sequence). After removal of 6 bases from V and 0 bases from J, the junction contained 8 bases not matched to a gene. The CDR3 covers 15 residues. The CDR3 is CSASRGLAVSYEQYF. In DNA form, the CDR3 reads TGCAGTGCCAGCCGAGGACTAGCGGTCTCCTACGAGCAGTACTTC.

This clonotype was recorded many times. This CDR3 is CATSQGSSEKLFF. The CDR3 coding sequence is TGTGCCACCTCCCAGGGTAGCTCTGAAAAACTGTTTTTT. The V and J genes are TRBV10-3 and TRBJ1-4; tentatively, D is TRBD1 (5 bases). CDR3 length equals 13 residues. Germline CDR1 is ENHRY and CDR2 is SYGVKD. Trimming removed 10 bases from V and 7 bases from J, with 16 bases in between.

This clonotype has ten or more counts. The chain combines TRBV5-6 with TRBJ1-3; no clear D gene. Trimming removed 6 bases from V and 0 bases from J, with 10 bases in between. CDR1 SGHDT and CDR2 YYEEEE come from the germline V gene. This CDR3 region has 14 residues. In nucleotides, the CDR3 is TGTGCCAGCACCAGCGGGCTCTCTGGAAACACCATATATTTT. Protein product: CASTSGLSGNTIYF.

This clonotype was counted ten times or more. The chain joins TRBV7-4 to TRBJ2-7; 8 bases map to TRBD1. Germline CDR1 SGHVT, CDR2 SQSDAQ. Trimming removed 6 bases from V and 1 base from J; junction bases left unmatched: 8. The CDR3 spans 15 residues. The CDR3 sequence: CASRPDRGRSYEQYF. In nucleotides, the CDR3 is TGTGCCAGCAGGCCCGACAGGGGCCGATCCTACGAGCAGTACTTC.

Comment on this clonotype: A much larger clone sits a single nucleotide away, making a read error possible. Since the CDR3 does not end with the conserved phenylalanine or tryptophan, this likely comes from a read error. The CDR3 here is CATPSGVTSGYTL. The CDR3 DNA follows: TGTGCCACCCCTTCTGGGGTCACCTCTGGCTACACCCTC. The chain combines TRBV7-9 with TRBJ1-2; D not certain. V was clipped by 10 bases and J by 7 bases, with 19 bases between them. Germline CDR1 is SEHNR and CDR2 is FQNEAQ (reference sequence). The CDR3 is 13 amino acids.

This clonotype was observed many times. CDR3 nucleotides: TGCAGTGCTAGAACAGGGGTGGGGTGGTCGGCCCAGTACTTC. Translating it yields CSARTGVGWSAQYF. The J gene is TRBJ2-5, the V gene TRBV20-1, with 7 bases matching TRBD1. The germline V gene encodes CDR1 DFQATT and CDR2 SNEGSKA (reference sequence). The CDR3 runs 14 residues. V gave up 2 bases and J gave up 9 bases; unmatched junction bases: 12.

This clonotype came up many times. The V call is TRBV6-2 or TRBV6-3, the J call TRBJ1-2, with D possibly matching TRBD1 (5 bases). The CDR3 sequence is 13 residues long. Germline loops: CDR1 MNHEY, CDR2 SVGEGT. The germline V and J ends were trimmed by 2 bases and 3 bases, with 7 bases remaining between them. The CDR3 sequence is CASSYRDDYGYTF. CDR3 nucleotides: TGTGCCAGCAGTTACCGGGACGACTATGGCTACACCTTC.

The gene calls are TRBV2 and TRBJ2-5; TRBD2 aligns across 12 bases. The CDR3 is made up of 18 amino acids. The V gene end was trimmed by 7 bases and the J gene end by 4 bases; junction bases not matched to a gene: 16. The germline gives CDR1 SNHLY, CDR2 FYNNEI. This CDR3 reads CASTASGRAGLKIETQYF. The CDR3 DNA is TGTGCCAGCACCGCTAGCGGGAGGGCCGGGCTCAAAATAGAGACCCAGTACTTC.

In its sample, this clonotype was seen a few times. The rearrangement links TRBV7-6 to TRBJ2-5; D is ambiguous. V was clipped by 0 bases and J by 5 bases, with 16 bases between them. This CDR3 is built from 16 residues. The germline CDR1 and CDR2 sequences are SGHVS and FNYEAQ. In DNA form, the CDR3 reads TGTGCCAGCAGCTTAGCTGGCGTCGCGAGTGGGGAGACCCAGTACTTC. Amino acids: CASSLAGVASGETQYF.

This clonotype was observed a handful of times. For the CDR3, the DNA is TGTGCCAGCAGCCGCGTGGCGGGTGGGGCCAACGTCCTGACTTTC. Translated, it gives CASSRVAGGANVLTF. The chain is built from TRBV3-1 and TRBJ2-6, with TRBD2 as a possible D gene (5 bases). Germline loops: CDR1 LGHDT, CDR2 YNNKEL (reference sequence). V was trimmed by 4 bases and J by 3 bases, leaving 10 bases between them. This CDR3 spans 15 amino acids.

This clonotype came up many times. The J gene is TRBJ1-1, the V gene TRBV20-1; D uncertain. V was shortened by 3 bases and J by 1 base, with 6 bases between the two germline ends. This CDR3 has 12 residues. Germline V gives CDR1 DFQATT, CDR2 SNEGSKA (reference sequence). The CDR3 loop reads CSARTANTEAFF. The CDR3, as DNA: TGCAGTGCTAGGACGGCGAACACTGAAGCTTTCTTT.

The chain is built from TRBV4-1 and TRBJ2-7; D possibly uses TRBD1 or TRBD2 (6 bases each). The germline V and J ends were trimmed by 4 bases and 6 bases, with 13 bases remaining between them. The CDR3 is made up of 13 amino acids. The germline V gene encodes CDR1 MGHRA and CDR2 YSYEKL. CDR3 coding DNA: TGCGCCAGCAGCCCGAACCCGGGGGCCGAGCAGTACTTC. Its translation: CASSPNPGAEQYF.

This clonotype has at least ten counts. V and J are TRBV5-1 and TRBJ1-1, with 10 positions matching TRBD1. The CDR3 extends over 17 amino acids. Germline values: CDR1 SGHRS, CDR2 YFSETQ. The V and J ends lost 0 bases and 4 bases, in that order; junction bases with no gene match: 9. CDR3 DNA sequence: TGCGCCAGCAGCTTGGTGGGGACAGGGGATTTTGGCACTGAAGCTTTCTTT. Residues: CASSLVGTGDFGTEAFF.

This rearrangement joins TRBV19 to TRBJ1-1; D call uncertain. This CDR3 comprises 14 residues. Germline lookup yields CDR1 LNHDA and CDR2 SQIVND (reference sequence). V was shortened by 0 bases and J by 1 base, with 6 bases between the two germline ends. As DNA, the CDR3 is TGTGCCAGTAGTATAGATGGCGGGAACACTGAAGCTTTCTTT. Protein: CASSIDGGNTEAFF.

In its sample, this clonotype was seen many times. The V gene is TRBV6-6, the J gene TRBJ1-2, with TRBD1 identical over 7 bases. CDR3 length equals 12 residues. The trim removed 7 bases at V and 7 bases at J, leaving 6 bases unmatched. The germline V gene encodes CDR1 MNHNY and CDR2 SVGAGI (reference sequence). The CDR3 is CASNDREGGYTF. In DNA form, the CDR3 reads TGTGCCAGCAATGACAGGGAGGGTGGCTACACCTTC.

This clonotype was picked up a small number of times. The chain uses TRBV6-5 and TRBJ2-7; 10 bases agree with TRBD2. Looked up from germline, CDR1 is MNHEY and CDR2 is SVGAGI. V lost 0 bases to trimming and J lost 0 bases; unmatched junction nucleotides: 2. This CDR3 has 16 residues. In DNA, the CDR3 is TGTGCCAGCAGTTACTCCCTAGCGGGAGACTCCTACGAGCAGTACTTC. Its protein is CASSYSLAGDSYEQYF.

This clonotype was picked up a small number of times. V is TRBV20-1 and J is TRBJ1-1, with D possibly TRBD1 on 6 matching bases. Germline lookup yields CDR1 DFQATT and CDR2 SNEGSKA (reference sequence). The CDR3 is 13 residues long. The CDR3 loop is CSQKRTANTEAFF. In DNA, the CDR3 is TGCAGCCAGAAACGGACAGCGAACACTGAAGCTTTCTTT.

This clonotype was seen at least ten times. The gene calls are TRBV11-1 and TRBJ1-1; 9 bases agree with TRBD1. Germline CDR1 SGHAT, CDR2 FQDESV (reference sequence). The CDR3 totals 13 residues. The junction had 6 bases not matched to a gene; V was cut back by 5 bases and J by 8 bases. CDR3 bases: TGTGCCAGCAGCGTCGACAGGGGGGGAGAAGCTTTCTTT. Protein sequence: CASSVDRGGEAFF.

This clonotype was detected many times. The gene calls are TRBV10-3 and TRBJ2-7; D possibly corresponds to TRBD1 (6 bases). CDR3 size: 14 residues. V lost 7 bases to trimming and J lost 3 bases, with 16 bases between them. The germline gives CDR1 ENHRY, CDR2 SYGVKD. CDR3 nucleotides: TGTGCCATCATGGACTTACAGGGAAACTACGAGCAGTACTTC. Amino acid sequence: CAIMDLQGNYEQYF.

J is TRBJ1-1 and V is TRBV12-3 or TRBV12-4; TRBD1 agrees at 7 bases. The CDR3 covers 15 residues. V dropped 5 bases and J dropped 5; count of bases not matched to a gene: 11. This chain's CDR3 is CASSRTHPGGTEAFF. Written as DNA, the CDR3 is TGTGCCAGCAGTCGAACCCATCCAGGGGGTACTGAAGCTTTCTTT.

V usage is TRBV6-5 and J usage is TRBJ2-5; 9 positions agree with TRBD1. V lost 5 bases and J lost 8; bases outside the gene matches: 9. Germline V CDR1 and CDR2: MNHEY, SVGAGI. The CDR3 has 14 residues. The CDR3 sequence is CASSTPDRGVTQYF. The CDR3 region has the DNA TGTGCCAGCAGTACCCCGGACAGGGGAGTAACCCAGTACTTC.

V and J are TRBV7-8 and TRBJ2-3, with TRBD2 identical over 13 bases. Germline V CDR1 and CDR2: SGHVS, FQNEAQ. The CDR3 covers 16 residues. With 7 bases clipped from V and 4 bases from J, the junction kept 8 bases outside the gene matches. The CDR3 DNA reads TGTGCCAGCACTCCGAGGGGACTAGCGGGATCAGATACGCAGTATTTT. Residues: CASTPRGLAGSDTQYF.

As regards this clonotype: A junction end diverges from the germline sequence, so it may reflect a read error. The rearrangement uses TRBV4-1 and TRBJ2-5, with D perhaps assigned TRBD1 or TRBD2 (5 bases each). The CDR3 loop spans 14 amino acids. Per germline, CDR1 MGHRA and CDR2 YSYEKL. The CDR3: CTSSQEGRAETQYF. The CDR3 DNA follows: TGCACCAGCAGCCAAGAGGGCAGGGCAGAGACCCAGTACTTC.

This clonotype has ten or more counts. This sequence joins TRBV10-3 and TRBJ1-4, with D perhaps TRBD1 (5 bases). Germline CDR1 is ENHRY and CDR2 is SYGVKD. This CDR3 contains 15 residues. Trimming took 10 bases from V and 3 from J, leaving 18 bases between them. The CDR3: CATQNGGSANEKLFF. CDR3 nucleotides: TGTGCCACCCAGAACGGGGGATCTGCTAATGAAAAACTGTTTTTT.

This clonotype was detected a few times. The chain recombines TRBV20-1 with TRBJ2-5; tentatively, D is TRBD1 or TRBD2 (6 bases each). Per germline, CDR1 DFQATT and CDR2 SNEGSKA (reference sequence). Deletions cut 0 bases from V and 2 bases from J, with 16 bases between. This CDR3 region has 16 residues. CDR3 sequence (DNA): TGCAGTGCTAGAGATGTACAGGGAGGCCCTCAAGAGACCCAGTACTTC. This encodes CSARDVQGGPQETQYF.

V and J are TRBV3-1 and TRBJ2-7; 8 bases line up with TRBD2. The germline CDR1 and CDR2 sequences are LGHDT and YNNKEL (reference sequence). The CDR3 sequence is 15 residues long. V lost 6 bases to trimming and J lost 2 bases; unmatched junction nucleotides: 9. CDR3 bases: TGTGCCAGCAGACAACAACTAGCGGCTACCTACGAGCAGTACTTC. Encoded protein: CASRQQLAATYEQYF.

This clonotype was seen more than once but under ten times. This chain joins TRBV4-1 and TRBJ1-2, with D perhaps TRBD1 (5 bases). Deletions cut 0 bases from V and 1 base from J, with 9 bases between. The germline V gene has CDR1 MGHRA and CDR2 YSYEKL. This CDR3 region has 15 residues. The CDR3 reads CASSQEDTSNYGYTF. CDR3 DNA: TGCGCCAGCAGCCAAGAGGACACAAGTAACTATGGCTACACCTTC.